This T cell receptor beta chain originates from a study of post-analysis software for immune sequencing data. Turning to the study itself: Courses of disease covered relapsing-remitting, secondary progressive and progressive-relapsing multiple sclerosis.

Prepared TCR beta cDNA libraries contained unique molecular identifiers. The yield from about 1 to 10 million T cells was 500,000 or so cDNA molecules in total. TCRdb re-derived calls from the PCR reads in MiXCR, one entry per CDR3 protein. In the table there are roughly 730,000 distinct CDR3 sequences, 25% to 30% of which are singletons. As for this clonotype: Its antigen is undetermined.

The V gene lost 4 bases and the J gene lost 2 bases, with 11 bases spanning the gap. The CDR3 contains 14 residues. Per the germline V gene, CDR1 is MNHEY and CDR2 is SVGAGI. Findings and caveats of the study: Multiple sclerosis patients showed significantly lower normalized Chao1 diversity than controls did. Samples from one preparation batch, clustered by F measure, grouped strongly together. Four to six TRBV segments (TRBV5-6, TRBV5-1 and TRBV20-1 among them) occurred more frequently in patients than in controls.

The V call is TRBV6-5, the J call TRBJ1-2; D uncertain. The receptor's source is a girl aged 10-17 years with multiple sclerosis. Material for sequencing was blood. DNA of the CDR3: TGTGCCAGCAGTTGCATGGAACAGAACTATGGCTACACCTTC. The encoded protein is CASSCMEQNYGYTF.